Below, one T cell receptor (beta chain) is given with its context. The CDR3 end falls 3 residues outside the read, so it is completed with the germline J gene. The record originates from a study of T cells in women clearing cervical HPV infection. Profiling relied on immunoSEQ multiplex PCR, and the TCRdb table lists in-frame clones only, not all of them. This sample's table has under 45,000 clones. CDR1 and CDR2 from the germline V gene are SNHLY and FYNNEI. Trimming removed 7 bases at V and 4 bases at J, with 17 bases between. The CDR3 length is 15 residues. Material for sequencing was blood buffy coat. The chain couples TRBV2 to TRBJ1-5; D possibly corresponds to TRBD1 (5 bases). The receptor comes from a woman aged 18 to 69 with a cervical HPV16 infection that either progressed to CIN3+ or cleared (not recorded which). Here the CDR3 reads CASTPRQGLNQPQHF. CDR3 DNA (partial): TGTGCCAGCACCCCCCGGCAGGGCCTGAATCAGCCC.